Listed below are T cell receptor beta chains from one sample, sequenced in a study of response to subunit inactivated influenza vaccine. MiXCR, applied by TCRdb to the RT-PCR reads, yields one record per CDR3 protein. The sample records under 750,000 distinct CDR3 sequences, approximately 12% being singletons. This sample comprised PBMCs from blood, obtained on the day of vaccination. Receptor source: a man in his fifties or sixties who received an inactivated influenza vaccine. Each CDR3 is given with its conserved first and last residue. D genes are given only for firm matches. The size field is filled for only some rows; it gives once, few, many or a size class.

TRBJ1-3,NA,few,TRBV28,TGTGCCAGCAGTTTCCGCCCAGCCTCTGGAAACACCATATATTTT,CASSFRPASGNTIYF
TRBJ2-1,NA,NA,TRBV5-1,TGCGCCAGCAGGGCCGGGACTCCACAACTCAATGAGCAGTTCTTC,CASRAGTPQLNEQFF
TRBJ2-1,NA,few,TRBV7-2,TGTGCCAGCAGCTCCCATACCCGCTCCTACAATGAGCAGTTCTTC,CASSSHTRSYNEQFF
TRBJ2-2,NA,many,TRBV24-1,TGTGCCACCAGTGATGCCCGGGACCGCATAACCGGGGAGCTGTTTTTT,CATSDARDRITGELFF
TRBJ2-1,TRBD2,NA,TRBV7-2,TGTGCCAGCATGCCGGGACTAGCGGGGGCGGGGCAGTTCTTC,CASMPGLAGAGQFF
TRBJ2-2,TRBD2,NA,TRBV7-2,TGTGCCAGCAGGGGGAACGGCGGGGGAACCGGGGAGCTGTTTTTT,CASRGNGGGTGELFF
TRBJ2-1,TRBD1,few,TRBV5-1,TGCGCCAGCGCGCCGGGACAGGTATACAATGAGCAGTTCTTC,CASAPGQVYNEQFF
TRBJ2-3,TRBD2,NA,TRBV25-1,TGTGCCAGCAGTGAGGGGGGGGGGAATACGCAGTATTTT,CASSEGGGNTQYF
TRBJ2-5,NA,NA,TRBV12-3/TRBV12-4,TGTGCCAGCAGTTCCACCCGACCCCAAACAGGGCAAGAGACCCAGTACTTC,CASSSTRPQTGQETQYF
TRBJ1-1,TRBD1,many,TRBV9,TGTGCCAGCAGCAAGGACAGGGGAACTGAAGCTTTCTTT,CASSKDRGTEAFF
TRBJ2-5,NA,NA,TRBV18,TGTGCCAGCTCACCACAGGGCTTGTCAGAGACCCAGTACTTC,CASSPQGLSETQYF
TRBJ2-1,TRBD1,NA,TRBV6-2/TRBV6-3,TGTGCCAGCAGTGCTCGTGGACAGGGTATGGATGAGCAGTTCTTC,CASSARGQGMDEQFF
TRBJ2-1,NA,many,TRBV5-1,TGCGCCAGCAGCTTGAATGTGGGGAGCTCCTACAATGAGCAGTTCTTC,CASSLNVGSSYNEQFF
TRBJ2-5,NA,many,TRBV5-1,TGCGCCAGCAGCTACCTAGGGACTGCCTCCCAAGAGACCCAGTACTTC,CASSYLGTASQETQYF
TRBJ2-7,TRBD1,NA,TRBV20-1,TGCAGTGCTAGAGAAGACAGGGGCTCCTACGAGCAGTACTTC,CSAREDRGSYEQYF
TRBJ2-7,NA,few,TRBV30,TGTGCCTGGAGCCAGGACCCTTACTCCTACGAGCAGTACTTC,CAWSQDPYSYEQYF
TRBJ2-5,TRBD2,NA,TRBV28,TGTGCCAGCAGATCAGGGAGGGAAGAGACCCAGTACTTC,CASRSGREETQYF
TRBJ2-5,TRBD2,many,TRBV5-1,TGCGCCAGCAGCTCGCCTAGCGGGGTCCAAGAGACCCAGTACTTC,CASSSPSGVQETQYF
TRBJ2-5,TRBD1,few,TRBV12-3/TRBV12-4,TGTGCCAGCAGTTTATCGGGACAGCCGAGGGAGACCCAGTACTTC,CASSLSGQPRETQYF
TRBJ1-5,NA,NA,TRBV4-1,TGCGCCAGCAGCCAAAGGGCTGATAGCAATCAGCCCCAGCATTTT,CASSQRADSNQPQHF
TRBJ2-5,NA,few,TRBV7-9,TGTGCCAGCAGTGGGTGGGGGCCCCAAGAGACCCAGTACTTC,CASSGWGPQETQYF
TRBJ2-1,NA,NA,TRBV3-1,TGTGCCAGCAGCTACGGCCGCTACAATGAGCAGTTCTTC,CASSYGRYNEQFF
TRBJ2-1,NA,NA,TRBV2,TGTGCCAGCACTTCGGACGGAGGCGAGCAGTTCTTC,CASTSDGGEQFF
TRBJ2-7,TRBD1,NA,TRBV11-1,TGTGCCAGCAGCTCGCCCCTTCCGGCCGGGACAGGGGTCACCTACGAGCAGTACTTC,CASSSPLPAGTGVTYEQYF
TRBJ2-1,NA,few,TRBV7-2,TGTGCCAGCAGCAAGCCGGACGTTTACAATGAGCAGTTCTTC,CASSKPDVYNEQFF
TRBJ2-1,NA,NA,TRBV12-3/TRBV12-4,TGTGCCAGCTGGGACCTCCGGAGCTCCTACAATGAGCAGTTCTTC,CASWDLRSSYNEQFF
TRBJ2-5,TRBD2,many,TRBV28,TGTGCCAGCAGTTTACGTGGCGGGGGACGAGAGACCCAGTACTTC,CASSLRGGGRETQYF
TRBJ2-3,NA,NA,TRBV7-2,TGTGCCAGCAGGGTAAACGCGGCTACTAGCACAGATACGCAGTATTTT,CASRVNAATSTDTQYF
TRBJ2-5,NA,few,TRBV7-9,TGTGCCAGCAGCTTAGGCCCATCAATGGAAGAGACCCAGTACTTC,CASSLGPSMEETQYF
TRBJ2-3,TRBD2,many,TRBV20-1,TGCAGTGCTCACGCGGCGCGGGAGGGCCACACAGATACGCAGTATTTT,CSAHAAREGHTDTQYF
TRBJ2-6,NA,few,TRBV4-3,TGCGCCAGCACCGCTAGCTCTGGGGCCAACGTCCTGACTTTC,CASTASSGANVLTF
TRBJ1-2,NA,NA,TRBV12-3/TRBV12-4,TGTGCCAGCAGCCTAAGTTACAGGGCCATTAACTATGGCTACACCTTC,CASSLSYRAINYGYTF
TRBJ1-1,TRBD1,few,TRBV10-3,TGTGCCATCAGGACGACAGGGGAGAACACTGAAGCTTTCTTT,CAIRTTGENTEAFF
TRBJ1-1,NA,few,TRBV18,TGTGCCAGCTCACAAGGACAGACCACTTCGAACACTGAAGCTTTCTTT,CASSQGQTTSNTEAFF
TRBJ2-4,NA,many,TRBV29-1,TGCAGCGTTGAAGATCCGTCTATCGGAGCCAAAAACATTCAGTACTTC,CSVEDPSIGAKNIQYF
TRBJ2-1,TRBD1,NA,TRBV5-1,TGCGCCAGCATCAGAGATACAGGGGGCTACAATGAGCAGTTCTTC,CASIRDTGGYNEQFF
TRBJ2-2,NA,NA,TRBV15,TGTGCCACCAGTTATACGAACACCGGGGAGCTGTTTTTT,CATSYTNTGELFF
TRBJ2-3,NA,many,TRBV12-3/TRBV12-4,TGTGCCAGCAGTCCACAAACTAGAACGCAGTATTTT,CASSPQTRTQYF
TRBJ2-7,NA,NA,TRBV6-5,TGTGCCAGCAGTTACTCGAACAGGGCCTACGAGCAGCACTTC,CASSYSNRAYEQHF
TRBJ2-7,TRBD1,few,TRBV20-1,TGCAGTGCTAGAGATATGGACAGGGCGGGTTACGAGCAGTACTTC,CSARDMDRAGYEQYF
TRBJ1-1,NA,few,TRBV7-8,TGTGCCAGCAGCCCTCGGCACACTGAAGCTTTCTTT,CASSPRHTEAFF
TRBJ2-1,NA,many,TRBV12-3/TRBV12-4,TGTGCCAGCAGTCTCCTCGAGGAGCAGTTCTTC,CASSLLEEQFF
TRBJ1-1,NA,many,TRBV5-1,TGCGCCAGCAGCCTGACCTCACAGAACACTGAAGCTTTCTTT,CASSLTSQNTEAFF
TRBJ2-5,NA,NA,TRBV7-8,TGTGCCAGCAGCCCCAAGGCGGGAGAGACCCAGTACTTC,CASSPKAGETQYF
TRBJ1-3,NA,few,TRBV14,TGTGCCAGCAGCCAAGCTAGGCTAAGTTCTGGAAACACCATATATTTT,CASSQARLSSGNTIYF
TRBJ1-1,NA,few,TRBV4-2,TGTGCCAGCAGCCAGATTTTTGGGGTCATGAACACTGAAGCTTTCTTT,CASSQIFGVMNTEAFF
TRBJ2-7,NA,few,TRBV12-3/TRBV12-4,TGTGCCAGCAGTTTTGGGTCAGCTGGGTACGAGCAGTACTTC,CASSFGSAGYEQYF
TRBJ2-1,NA,few,TRBV20-1,TGCAGTGCTCTTAATACAGGGTGGGGTGAGCAGTTCTTC,CSALNTGWGEQFF